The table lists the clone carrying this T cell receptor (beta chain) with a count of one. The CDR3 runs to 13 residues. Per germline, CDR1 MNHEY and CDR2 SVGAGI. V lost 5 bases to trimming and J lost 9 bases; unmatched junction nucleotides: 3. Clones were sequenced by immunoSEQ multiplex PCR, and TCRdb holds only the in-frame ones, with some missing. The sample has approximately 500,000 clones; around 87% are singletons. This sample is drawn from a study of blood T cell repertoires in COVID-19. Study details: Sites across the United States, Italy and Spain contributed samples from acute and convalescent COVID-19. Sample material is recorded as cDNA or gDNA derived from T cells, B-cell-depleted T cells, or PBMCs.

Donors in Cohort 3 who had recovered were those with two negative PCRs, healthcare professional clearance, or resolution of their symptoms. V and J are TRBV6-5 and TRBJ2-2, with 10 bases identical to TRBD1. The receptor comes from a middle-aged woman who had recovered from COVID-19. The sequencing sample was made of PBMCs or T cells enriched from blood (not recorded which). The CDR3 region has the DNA TGTGCCAGCAGTCGACAGGGGGCAAGGGAGCTGTTTTTT. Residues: CASSRQGARELFF.